One and the same sample provided the 32 T cell receptor beta chains below, sequenced in a study of T cells in women clearing cervical HPV infection. TCRdb's copy holds only in-frame clones and misses some; the assay was immunoSEQ multiplex PCR. The table lists roughly 28,000 clones. The sequenced sample was blood buffy coat. Receptors originate from a woman between 18 and 70 years old with a cervical HPV16 infection that either progressed to CIN3+ or cleared (not recorded which).

Of note for this clone: The read ends 3 residues before the CDR3 terminus; that terminus is restored from the germline J gene. This chain joins TRBV18 and TRBJ2-4; 11 bases line up with TRBD1. This CDR3 has 17 residues. The germline CDR1 and CDR2 sequences are KGHSH and LQKENI. CDR3 amino acids: CASSPIARTGGSSGQYF. The CDR3 DNA, read in part, is TGTGCCAGCTCACCAATCGCTAGGACAGGGGGCTCATCAGGT.

As concerns this clone: One end of the junction does not line up with germline, which may come from a read error. With the read ending 3 residues before the CDR3 end, the germline J gene is used to fill in that end. The chain has TRBV19 and TRBJ1-5; TRBD1 is a possible D gene (6 bases). This CDR3 has 15 residues. The germline gives CDR1 LNHDA, CDR2 SQIVND (reference sequence). CDR3 bases read: TGTGCCAGTAGTATTTTGGTGGACAGCAAACAGCCC. Its translation is CASSILVDSKQP. The entire CDR3 sequence reads CASSILVDSKQPQHF.

Regarding this clone: One junction end does not reproduce the germline sequence, and a read error may be involved. The CDR3 is cut off 3 residues early in the read; its end comes from the germline J gene. The rearrangement uses TRBV4-2 and TRBJ2-5; no reliable D call. Germline V gives CDR1 LGHNA, CDR2 YNFKEQ. The CDR3 sequence is 13 residues long. The DNA read from the CDR3 is TGCGCCAGCAGCCAAGCCCTCCAAGAGACC. Protein product: CASSQALQET. The CDR3 in full is CASSQALQETQYF.

Regarding this clone: The DNA ends 3 residues before the CDR3 does, and the rest of the CDR3 is filled in from the germline J gene. The gene calls are TRBV7-9 and TRBJ2-4; D possibly corresponds to TRBD1 (6 bases). Germline CDR1 and CDR2: SEHNR and FQNEAQ (reference sequence). The CDR3 loop spans 14 amino acids. CDR3 protein: CASQIAQGSYGQYF. CDR3 DNA, as far as it was read: TGTGCCAGCCAGATTGCTCAGGGGAGCTATGGT.

On this clone: Read coverage stops 3 residues before the CDR3 terminus; the germline J gene supplies the remainder. This sample includes further DNA sequences coding for the same CDR3. The chain has TRBV2 and TRBJ1-3; D perhaps matches TRBD1 (5 bases). V lost 8 bases, J lost 0 bases, and 11 bases lay in between. This CDR3 region has 14 residues. CDR1 SNHLY and CDR2 FYNNEI come from the germline V gene. The sequenced part of the CDR3 DNA is TGTGCCAGCCTCAGGGATTTCTCTGGAAACACC. This encodes CASLRDFSGNT. The CDR3 in its entirety is CASLRDFSGNTIYF.

To note about this clone: The DNA ends 3 residues before the CDR3 does, and the rest of the CDR3 is filled in from the germline J gene. The chain employs TRBV7-9 and TRBJ2-2; D gene ambiguous. The CDR3 totals 14 residues. Germline V gene sequence: CDR1 SEHNR, CDR2 FQNEAQ (reference sequence). The sequenced part of the CDR3 DNA is TGTGCCAGCAGCTTTGGTGATATCCGCGGAAAG. Translation gives CASSFGDIRGK. The entire CDR3 protein is CASSFGDIRGKLFF.

As for this clone: The read finishes 3 residues shy of the CDR3 end, and the germline J gene is used to complete it. The V call is TRBV29-1, the J call TRBJ2-3, with unresolved D. This CDR3 region has 12 residues. Germline CDR1 reads SQVTM; CDR2 reads ANQGSEA. Here the CDR3 reads CSVVWQEETQYF. The part of the CDR3 DNA that was read is TGCAGCGTTGTTTGGCAGGAAGAGACG.

A word on this clone: The missing CDR3 end, 3 residues past where the read stops, is filled in from the germline J gene. The chain combines TRBV19 with TRBJ2-3; TRBD2 aligns across 8 bases. The CDR3 has 15 residues. CDR1 and CDR2 (germline): LNHDA, SQIVND (reference sequence). The CDR3 DNA, read in part, is TGTGCCAGTAGTGTGGGCCCAAGCGGGGGAGAGACG. Encoded protein: CASSVGPSGGET. The full CDR3 sequence reads CASSVGPSGGETQYF. Together with reference TRBV19 and TRBJ2-3, the CDR3 gives the full variable domain: DGGITQSPKYLFRKEGQNVTLSCEQNLNHDAMYWYRQDPGQGLRLIYYSQIVNDFQKGDIAEGYSVSREKKESFPLTVTSAQKNPTAFYLCASSVGPSGGETQYFGPGTRLTVL.

About this clone: The read comes to an end 3 residues before the CDR3 does, leaving the germline J gene to fill in the end. This chain links TRBV5-4 with TRBJ2-5; 7 bases align to TRBD2. This CDR3 is built from 14 residues. V shed 2 bases and J 3 bases; nucleotides not matched to a gene: 4. CDR1 is SGHNT and CDR2 is YYREEE in the germline V gene (reference sequence). The sequenced part of the CDR3 DNA is TGTGCCAGCAGCTTAAAAGCGGGAAAAGAGACC. Translating it yields CASSLKAGKET. The whole CDR3 is CASSLKAGKETQYF.

Turning to this clone: The read stops 3 residues short of the end of the CDR3; the missing end is completed from the germline J gene. The chain recombines TRBV12-3 or TRBV12-4 with TRBJ2-6, with a weak D call TRBD1 (5 bases). This CDR3 spans 14 amino acids. V lost 6 bases and J 0 bases, leaving 6 bases between the germline ends. CDR3 amino acids: CASSQGSGANVLTF. The sequenced CDR3 bases are TGTGCCAGCAGCCAGGGCTCTGGGGCCAACGTC.

Turning to this clone: The sequenced fragment ends 3 residues before the CDR3 boundary, so the rest is inferred from the germline J gene. This chain connects TRBV7-2 to TRBJ2-5; 9 nucleotides align to TRBD1. After removal of 4 bases from V and 4 bases from J, the junction contained 1 base not matched to a gene. The CDR3 length is 13 residues. Germline loops: CDR1 SGHTA, CDR2 FQGNSA. This CDR3 reads CASSSDRGETQYF. The sequenced CDR3 bases are TGTGCCAGCAGCTCGGACAGGGGAGAGACC.

Worth noting for this clone: Read sequence stops 3 residues before the CDR3 end, and the germline J gene provides the missing end. The rearrangement joins TRBV5-1 to TRBJ1-2; D unresolved. Germline V gene sequence: CDR1 SGHRS, CDR2 YFSETQ. This CDR3 spans 15 amino acids. With 0 bases removed from V and 0 bases from J, the gap between germline ends came to 9 bases. The CDR3 DNA, read in part, is TGCGCCAGCAGCTTGGAAGGCCGAGCTAACTATGGC. It encodes CASSLEGRANYG. The entire CDR3 protein reads CASSLEGRANYGYTF. Looking up the rest from reference TRBV5-1 and TRBJ1-2 gives the full variable domain: KAGVTQTPRYLIKTRGQQVTLSCSPISGHRSVSWYQQTPGQGLQFLFEYFSETQRNKGNFPGRFSGRQFSNSRSEMNVSTLELGDSALYLCASSLEGRANYGYTFGSGTRLTVV.

In the case of this clone: The sequenced fragment ends 3 residues before the CDR3 boundary, so the rest is inferred from the germline J gene. This sequence joins TRBV6-2 or TRBV6-3 and TRBJ1-2; D is perhaps TRBD1 (6 bases). The germline V gene has CDR1 MNHEY and CDR2 SVGEGT. This CDR3 has 15 amino acids. The covered CDR3 bases are TGTGCCAGCAGCCCACGCCTCCGGGGGGCAGACGAC. Translating gives CASSPRLRGADD. The whole CDR3 sequence reads CASSPRLRGADDYTF.

The CDR3 DNA, read in part, is TGTGCCAGCAGCTACTTGACTAACAAGACTGAG. Translated, it gives CASSYLTNKTE. The full-length CDR3 reads as CASSYLTNKTEQFF. The J gene is TRBJ2-1, the V gene TRBV5-4; weak D call: TRBD2 (5 bases). The read gets to within 3 residues of the CDR3 end, and the germline J gene fills in the rest. CDR1 is SGHNT, CDR2 YYREEE, per germline (reference sequence). V lost 3 bases and J 9 bases, leaving 16 bases between the germline ends. The CDR3 extends over 14 amino acids.

Remarks on this clone: The read comes to an end 3 residues before the CDR3 does, leaving the germline J gene to fill in the end. The V call is TRBV13, the J call TRBJ1-1; 8 bases are a match to TRBD1. Germline lookup yields CDR1 PRHDT and CDR2 FYEKMQ (reference sequence). The CDR3 length is 17 residues. V shed 4 bases and J 1 base; nucleotides not matched to a gene: 11. Incomplete CDR3 DNA: TGTGCCAGCAGCTCCCTCACGGGACAGGCAGGGAACACTGAA. The encoded protein is CASSSLTGQAGNTE. The whole CDR3 protein is CASSSLTGQAGNTEAFF.

About this clone itself: The read ends 3 residues early relative to the CDR3; the germline J gene fills the gap. The J gene is TRBJ1-6, the V gene TRBV7-9, with D possibly TRBD1 on 6 matching bases. The germline V gene has CDR1 SEHNR and CDR2 FQNEAQ (reference sequence). The CDR3 spans 15 residues. Deletions cut 4 bases from V and 6 bases from J, with 13 bases between. The CDR3 loop is CASSSWTEPNSPLHF. Incomplete CDR3 DNA: TGTGCCAGCAGCTCCTGGACAGAACCTAATTCACCC.

Details on this clone: The read ends 3 residues shy of where the CDR3 ends; the end is completed using the germline J gene. This sequence joins TRBV7-3 and TRBJ1-3; 7 bases align to TRBD1. This CDR3 has 15 amino acids. The germline gives CDR1 SGHTA, CDR2 FQGTGA. With V trimmed by 5 bases and J by 1 base, 5 bases remained unmatched. The part of the CDR3 DNA that was read is TGTGCCAGCAGCCCTCAACAGGGGTCTGGAAACACC. It is translated as CASSPQQGSGNT. The entire CDR3 protein reads CASSPQQGSGNTIYF.

About this clone itself: Read data end 3 residues before the CDR3 end; the end is taken from the germline J gene. The chain has TRBV7-9 and TRBJ1-1; tentatively, D is TRBD1 (5 bases). CDR3 length: 13 amino acids. V was shortened by 5 bases and J by 7 bases, with 14 bases between the two germline ends. The germline V gene encodes CDR1 SEHNR and CDR2 FQNEAQ (reference sequence). The CDR3 loop is CASSPSVGGEAFF. The CDR3 bases that were read are TGTGCCAGCAGCCCCTCGGTGGGGGGTGAA.

On this clone itself: The read is 3 residues too short to cover the CDR3 end, so that end is filled in from the germline J gene. The rearrangement uses TRBV7-2 and TRBJ1-5; D is unresolved. The V end was cut by 1 base, the J end by 6 bases, with 10 bases between. Germline CDR1 SGHTA, CDR2 FQGNSA. There are 14 residues in the CDR3. CDR3 amino acids: CASSLEAVSQPQHF. Partial CDR3 DNA: TGTGCCAGCAGCTTAGAAGCCGTAAGTCAGCCC.

For this clone: The observed sequence ends 3 residues before the CDR3 terminus, with the missing tail filled in from the germline J gene. This chain joins TRBV5-3 and TRBJ1-2, with TRBD1 as a possible D gene (5 bases). TRBV5-3 is designated an ORF whose function remains uncertain. This CDR3 is built from 18 residues. Trimming took off 1 base at V and 3 bases at J, with 22 bases between the two ends. The chain's CDR3 is CARSLQAARARFYYGYTF. The sequenced part of the CDR3 DNA is TGTGCCAGAAGCTTGCAGGCCGCCAGGGCCCGCTTCTACTATGGC.

About this clone: The CDR3 extends 3 residues past the end of the read, so its final part is completed from the germline J gene. This chain uses TRBV30 with TRBJ1-2, with D unclear. CDR1 is GTSNPN, CDR2 SVGIG, per germline (reference sequence). CDR3 length: 10 residues. The DNA read from the CDR3 is TGTGCCTGGAGTCGACACGGC. The encoded protein is CAWSRHG. The full CDR3 is CAWSRHGYTF.

Details on this clone: The read finishes 3 residues shy of the CDR3 end, and the germline J gene is used to complete it. The chain has TRBV19 and TRBJ2-7; 8 nucleotides align to TRBD1. This CDR3 has 15 residues. Germline V lookup: CDR1 LNHDA, CDR2 SQIVND (reference sequence). The V segment lost 9 bases and the J segment 2 bases; nucleotides outside the gene matches: 12. Here the CDR3 reads CASRTGQWGAYEQYF. The CDR3 DNA, read in part, is TGTGCCAGCCGGACAGGGCAGTGGGGGGCCTACGAG.

Of note for this clone: Read coverage stops 3 residues before the CDR3 terminus; the germline J gene supplies the remainder. This chain links TRBV7-8 with TRBJ2-1; 15 positions match TRBD2. This CDR3 contains 16 residues. Germline CDR1 SGHVS, CDR2 FQNEAQ. J lost 5 bases, V lost 5 bases, and 4 bases had no gene match. The CDR3 protein is CASSTRTSGGDNEQFF. Partial CDR3 DNA: TGTGCCAGCAGCACCCGGACTAGCGGGGGGGACAATGAG.

About this clone: The read ends 3 residues shy of where the CDR3 ends; the end is completed using the germline J gene. The V and J genes are TRBV7-3 and TRBJ2-2; the match to TRBD2 covers 12 bases. J lost 7 bases, V lost 2 bases, and 2 bases had no gene match. The CDR3 loop spans 15 amino acids. Per germline, CDR1 SGHTA and CDR2 FQGTGA. The CDR3 is CASSLGTSGFGELFF. The CDR3 bases that were read are TGTGCCAGCAGCTTAGGGACTAGCGGGTTCGGGGAG.

CDR3 bases read: TGTGCCAGCAGCTTAGAAGCACAGAAA. This encodes CASSLEAQK. The whole CDR3 protein reads CASSLEAQKAFF. This rearrangement joins TRBV7-9 to TRBJ1-1; no clear D gene. The CDR3 end lies 3 residues beyond the end of the read and is filled in from the germline J gene. Germline V CDR1 and CDR2: SEHNR, FQNEAQ (reference sequence). The CDR3 is 12 amino acids.

Details on this clone: Sequencing ends 3 residues short of the CDR3 end; the germline J gene provides the rest. The V and J genes are TRBV20-1 and TRBJ2-3; TRBD2 matches 12 bases. This CDR3 contains 15 residues. Germline trimming cut 5 bases from V and 6 bases from J; bases unmatched to any gene: 9. Looked up from germline, CDR1 is DFQATT and CDR2 is SNEGSKA (reference sequence). Partial CDR3 DNA: TGCAGTGCTTCCCACGGGACTAGCGGGTCGGATACG. It yields the protein CSASHGTSGSDT. The whole CDR3 reads CSASHGTSGSDTQYF.

CDR3 sequence: CAWTDTGNGDIQYF. The CDR3 bases that were read are TGTGCCTGGACCGACACAGGGAATGGAGACATT. The chain recombines TRBV30 with TRBJ2-4; a weak D match, TRBD1 (6 bases). The read halts 3 residues ahead of the CDR3 end, with the missing end drawn from the germline J gene. The germline V gene encodes CDR1 GTSNPN and CDR2 SVGIG (reference sequence). The V end was cut by 4 bases, the J end by 8 bases, with 18 bases between. The CDR3 is 14 residues long.

As concerns this clone: The read stops 3 residues short of the end of the CDR3; the missing end is completed from the germline J gene. V is TRBV5-6 and J is TRBJ1-4; possibly TRBD1 for D (6 bases). The germline gives CDR1 SGHDT, CDR2 YYEEEE. V was clipped by 0 bases and J by 7 bases, with 13 bases between them. The CDR3 sequence is 15 residues long. CDR3 sequence: CASSLEAGDGEKLFF. CDR3 bases read: TGTGCCAGCAGCTTGGAAGCAGGGGATGGTGAAAAA.

A word on this clone: The sequence runs out 3 residues before the end of the CDR3; the remainder is reconstructed from the germline J gene. The chain employs TRBV7-9 and TRBJ1-2; D gene unclear. This CDR3 region has 15 residues. Germline assignment: CDR1 SEHNR and CDR2 FQNEAQ (reference sequence). CDR3 amino acids: CASSLDRGSTYDYTF. The covered CDR3 bases are TGTGCCAGCAGCTTAGACAGAGGGTCTACATACGAC.

Note on this clone: From the germline J gene comes the end of the CDR3, since the read stops 3 residues before it. J is TRBJ1-2 and V is TRBV2; 9 bases map to TRBD1. The germline V gene encodes CDR1 SNHLY and CDR2 FYNNEI. The CDR3 is 13 amino acids. CDR3 sequence reads: CASSGNTGGGYTF. CDR3 DNA, as far as it was read: TGTGCCAGCAGCGGAAACACAGGGGGCGGC. Drawing the rest from reference TRBV2 and TRBJ1-2, the complete variable domain is EPEVTQTPSHQVTQMGQEVILRCVPISNHLYFYWYRQILGQKVEFLVSFYNNEISEKSEIFDDQFSVERPDGSNFTLKIRSTKLEDSAMYFCASSGNTGGGYTFGSGTRLTVV.

Comments on this clone: The read gets to within 3 residues of the CDR3 end, and the germline J gene fills in the rest. The chain employs TRBV5-1 and TRBJ2-2; TRBD1 might be the D (5 bases). V gave up 4 bases and J gave up 10 bases, with 11 bases separating them. This CDR3 has 12 residues. Germline values: CDR1 SGHRS, CDR2 YFSETQ. CDR3 loop: CASSVDSEELFF. CDR3 DNA (partial): TGCGCCAGCAGCGTAGACAGCGAGGAG.

Concerning this clone itself: The read ends 3 residues early relative to the CDR3; the germline J gene fills the gap. V gene TRBV7-6 combines with J gene TRBJ2-7; the D gene is possibly TRBD1 (7 bases). Germline V gene lookup returns CDR1 SGHVS and CDR2 FNYEAQ. This CDR3 has 15 residues. Trimming removed 5 bases at V and 3 bases at J, with 17 bases between. The DNA read from the CDR3 is TGTGCCAGCAGCCAACAGGCGGGACAGCGCTACGAG. Translation: CASSQQAGQRYE. The complete CDR3 protein is CASSQQAGQRYEQYF.